This entry lists 19 T cell receptor beta chains sequenced from one sample in a study of T cell responses to AZD1222 COVID-19 vaccine. TCRdb keeps only in-frame clones here, not all; method: immunoSEQ multiplex PCR. The table includes 100,000 or so clones, around 87% detected once. The specimen was peripheral blood, collected on day 0 of MenACWY control vaccination. These TCRs come from an adult in good health.

V and J are TRBV12-3 or TRBV12-4 and TRBJ1-1, with D unclear. The length of the CDR3 is 10 residues. V lost 2 bases and J 6 bases, leaving 1 base between the germline ends. DNA for the CDR3: TGTGCCAGCAGTTTATCTGAAGCTTTCTTT. It yields the protein CASSLSEAFF.

This chain connects TRBV5-1 to TRBJ1-4; possible D gene TRBD1, 6 bases. V shed 4 bases and J shed 5 bases, with 18 bases lying between them. Germline CDR1 is SGHRS and CDR2 is YFSETQ. This CDR3 is 16 amino acids long. The CDR3 nucleotides read TGCGCCAGCAGCGCGACTACAGGGTCGAACAATGAAAAACTGTTTTTT. This sequence encodes CASSATTGSNNEKLFF.

This chain uses TRBV27 with TRBJ1-1; maybe TRBD1 (5 bases). From germline, CDR1 is MNHEY and CDR2 SMNVEV (reference sequence). Between the trimmed V and J ends, which lost 2 bases and 4 bases, there was a span of 11 bases. The CDR3 covers 14 residues. The CDR3 here is CASSLEVGGTEAFF. Written as DNA, the CDR3 is TGTGCCAGCAGTTTAGAGGTTGGGGGCACTGAAGCTTTCTTT.

The chain carries TRBV28 and TRBJ1-5; TRBD1 might be the D (5 bases). This CDR3 region has 13 residues. Trimming cost V 3 bases and J 7 bases, with 10 bases left between them. Germline values: CDR1 MDHEN, CDR2 SYDVKM. Here the CDR3 reads CASSLTDQQPQHF. For the CDR3, the DNA is TGTGCCAGCAGTTTGACAGACCAACAGCCCCAGCATTTT.

The V call is TRBV7-9, the J call TRBJ1-5, with D uncertain. Per the germline V gene, CDR1 is SEHNR and CDR2 is FQNEAQ (reference sequence). The CDR3 covers 11 residues. Trimming cost V 3 bases and J 9 bases, with 6 bases left between them. CDR3 sequence: CASSLVGPQHF. CDR3 coding DNA: TGTGCCAGCAGCTTGGTGGGGCCCCAGCATTTT.

V is TRBV6-5 and J is TRBJ1-3, with 7 bases that match TRBD1. The length of the CDR3 is 14 residues. The germline gives CDR1 MNHEY, CDR2 SVGAGI. V was clipped by 8 bases and J by 2 bases; unmatched bases: 6. The chain's CDR3 is CASGLTGAGNTIYF. The CDR3 DNA is TGTGCCAGCGGACTAACAGGGGCTGGAAACACCATATATTTT.

The rearrangement joins TRBV3-1 (or the pseudogene TRBV3-2) to TRBJ1-3; D remains unclear. Germline CDR1 is LGHDT and CDR2 is YNNKEL (reference sequence). The CDR3 loop spans 17 amino acids. V shed 2 bases and J shed 0 bases, with 14 bases lying between them. CDR3 loop: CASSQTLGNPSGNTIYF. CDR3 sequence (DNA): TGTGCCAGCAGCCAAACCCTGGGGAATCCCTCTGGAAACACCATATATTTT.

With regard to this clone: Other DNA sequences from this sample encode an identical CDR3 as well. The rearrangement joins TRBV19 to TRBJ2-1; 7 bases are a match to TRBD1. Germline CDR1 and CDR2: LNHDA and SQIVND (reference sequence). J gave up 7 bases and V 7 bases, and 7 bases lay outside the gene matches. This CDR3 comprises 13 residues. The CDR3 region has the DNA TGTGCCAGTACCGGGACAGCTGGGAATGAGCAGTTCTTC. It is translated as CASTGTAGNEQFF.

This chain uses TRBV4-1 with TRBJ2-2, with D maybe TRBD2 (6 bases). The CDR3 runs to 15 residues. V lost 6 bases and J lost 3, with 14 bases in between. In germline, CDR1 is MGHRA, CDR2 YSYEKL. CDR3 loop: CASREGRFHTGELFF. DNA of the CDR3: TGCGCCAGCAGGGAGGGGCGCTTTCACACCGGGGAGCTGTTTTTT.

The CDR3 coding sequence is TGTGCCAGCAGTTACTCTAGGGCTGGATACAATGAGCAGTTCTTC. Its translation: CASSYSRAGYNEQFF. The rearrangement uses TRBV6-2 or TRBV6-3 and TRBJ2-1; D gene unclear. The CDR3 totals 15 residues. The germline V gene encodes CDR1 MNHEY and CDR2 SVGEGT. The V end lost 0 bases, the J end lost 4 bases, and 10 bases lay between the germline ends.

The chain employs TRBV11-3 and TRBJ2-2; no definite D call. This CDR3 has 15 amino acids. The germline V gene encodes CDR1 SGHNT and CDR2 YENEEA. Deletions cut 5 bases from V and 1 base from J, with 11 bases between. The CDR3 here is CASSPDLRNTGELFF. The CDR3 nucleotides read TGTGCCAGCAGCCCGGACCTCAGGAACACCGGGGAGCTGTTTTTT.

The chain has TRBV11-2 and TRBJ2-4; 11 bases align to TRBD2. This CDR3 spans 16 amino acids. Germline V CDR1 and CDR2: SGHAT, FQNNGV. V shed 5 bases, J shed 7 bases, and the junction held 10 bases outside the gene matches. In DNA form, the CDR3 reads TGTGCCAGCAGCCCCTTAGCGGGAGGGCGGGTGAACATTCAGTACTTC. Amino acid sequence: CASSPLAGGRVNIQYF. Full variable domain (rest looked up from reference TRBV11-2 and TRBJ2-4): EAGVAQSPRYKIIEKRQSVAFWCNPISGHATLYWYQQILGQGPKLLIQFQNNGVVDDSQLPKDRFSAERLKGVDSTLKIQPAKLEDSAVYLCASSPLAGGRVNIQYFGAGTRLSVL.

The chain recombines TRBV19 with TRBJ1-1, with D unresolved. Between the trimmed V and J ends, which lost 5 bases and 4 bases, there was a span of 5 bases. This CDR3 spans 11 amino acids. The germline V gene has CDR1 LNHDA and CDR2 SQIVND (reference sequence). Written as DNA, the CDR3 is TGTGCCAGTAGTCAATCCACTGAAGCTTTCTTT. It is translated as CASSQSTEAFF. The variable domain in full, with the rest retrieved from reference TRBV19 and TRBJ1-1, is DGGITQSPKYLFRKEGQNVTLSCEQNLNHDAMYWYRQDPGQGLRLIYYSQIVNDFQKGDIAEGYSVSREKKESFPLTVTSAQKNPTAFYLCASSQSTEAFFGQGTRLTVV.

This clone has a single count. The chain combines TRBV7-9 with TRBJ1-5, with a tentative D call TRBD1 (5 bases). Germline V gene data show CDR1 as SEHNR and CDR2 as FQNEAQ (reference sequence). Deletions cut 11 bases from V and 3 bases from J, with 11 bases between. The CDR3 is 12 residues long. The CDR3 spells CALGGNNQPQHF. CDR3 DNA: TGTGCCCTCGGGGGGAACAATCAGCCCCAGCATTTT.

This sequence joins TRBV3-1 (or the pseudogene TRBV3-2) and TRBJ2-4, with 12 bases aligning to TRBD2. V dropped 3 bases and J dropped 7; count of bases not matched to a gene: 7. Per germline, CDR1 LGHDT and CDR2 YNNKEL (reference sequence). There are 16 residues in the CDR3. For the CDR3, the DNA is TGTGCCAGCAGCCAGGGACTAGCGGGTCTCCTTAACATTCAGTACTTC. Its protein is CASSQGLAGLLNIQYF.

The CDR3 protein is CASSYSEGGYTF. The CDR3 DNA sequence: TGTGCCAGCAGTTACTCCGAGGGCGGCTACACCTTC. The chain couples TRBV6-5 to TRBJ1-2, with D unresolved. Germline values: CDR1 MNHEY, CDR2 SVGAGI. This CDR3 has 12 amino acids. Between the trimmed V and J ends, which lost 0 bases and 8 bases, there was a span of 7 bases.

This chain joins TRBV9 and TRBJ2-5; the D gene is possibly TRBD1 (6 bases). V lost 2 bases and J lost 3, with 8 bases in between. Germline V gives CDR1 SGDLS, CDR2 YYNGEE. This CDR3 is built from 13 residues. The CDR3 loop is CASSVNREETQYF. The CDR3 DNA follows: TGTGCCAGCAGCGTGAACAGGGAAGAGACCCAGTACTTC.

J is TRBJ1-5 and V is TRBV5-1; the match to TRBD1 covers 9 bases. The CDR3 consists of 15 residues. Germline-derived CDR1 and CDR2 are SGHRS and YFSETQ. V lost 5 bases to trimming and J lost 2 bases; unmatched junction nucleotides: 5. CDR3 loop: CASSWGDRGNQPQHF. The CDR3 nucleotides are TGCGCCAGCAGTTGGGGGGACAGGGGCAATCAGCCCCAGCATTTT. The variable domain in full, completed from reference TRBV5-1 and TRBJ1-5, reads KAGVTQTPRYLIKTRGQQVTLSCSPISGHRSVSWYQQTPGQGLQFLFEYFSETQRNKGNFPGRFSGRQFSNSRSEMNVSTLELGDSALYLCASSWGDRGNQPQHFGDGTRLSIL.

This clone came up once. The chain has TRBV5-6 and TRBJ1-1; D is possibly TRBD1 (6 bases). V lost 0 bases, J lost 3 bases, and 9 bases lay in between. The CDR3 consists of 14 residues. Germline CDR1 reads SGHDT; CDR2 reads YYEEEE. This CDR3 reads CASSLERGDTEAFF. The CDR3 DNA sequence: TGTGCCAGCAGCTTGGAGAGGGGGGACACTGAAGCTTTCTTT. Using reference TRBV5-6 and TRBJ1-1 for the parts outside the CDR3, the full variable domain is DAGVTQSPTHLIKTRGQQVTLRCSPKSGHDTVSWYQQALGQGPQFIFQYYEEEERQRGNFPDRFSGHQFPNYSSELNVNALLLGDSALYLCASSLERGDTEAFFGQGTRLTVV.